Below, one T cell receptor (beta chain) is given with its context. Together with a sample-barcoded 5' primer, a J-beta primer mix was included in a second PCR lasting about 6 to 11 cycles. Each CDR3 protein gets one entry after TCRdb re-called the 5' RACE reads with MiXCR. The sample holds around 1,000,000 distinct CDR3 sequences, roughly 24% seen once. This specimen comes from a study of blood T cells in healthy people across ages. After removal of 4 bases from V and 6 bases from J, the junction contained 1 base not matched to a gene. Germline V gene lookup returns CDR1 SQVTM and CDR2 ANQGSEA. The CDR3 is 11 residues long. This sample also belongs to another study, concerning T cells of mothers and their children.

V usage is TRBV29-1 and J usage is TRBJ2-3, with 7 bases that match TRBD1. This TCR came from a girl aged 2-10 years in good health. Sequencing was done on a sample of blood. The CDR3 here is CSVAQGDTQYF. Here the CDR3 DNA reads TGCAGCGTTGCACAGGGGGATACGCAGTATTTT.